The rows below give T cell receptor beta chains drawn from one sample of a study of CD8 T cells in ankylosing spondylitis. Using its own MiXCR run on the 5' RACE reads, TCRdb lists one record per CDR3 protein. The sample shows approximately 540,000 distinct CDR3 sequences, roughly an eighth of them seen only once. The sample comprised blood, either unsorted or a sorted T cell fraction (not recorded which). Every receptor here comes from a male donor with ankylosing spondylitis. The CDR3 runs from the conserved cysteine through the conserved F or W. The D gene is left open where the match is weak. Clone size is stated in some rows and not others, as once, few, many or a class when expanded.

>TRBJ2-5|TRBV10-3|.|.
TGTGCCATCAGTGCTCCGGGGGAGACCCAGTACTTC
CAISAPGETQYF
>TRBJ1-5|TRBV29-1|many|.
TGCAGCGTTGGGGGATACGATCAGCCCCAGCATTTT
CSVGGYDQPQHF
>TRBJ2-2|TRBV5-6|.|.
TGTGCCAGCAGCTTGGTCAGCCCCGCGAACACCGGGGAGCTGTTTTTT
CASSLVSPANTGELFF
>TRBJ2-5|TRBV10-3|few|.
TGTGCCTCCGGGAACGGGGAGACCCAGTACTTC
CASGNGETQYF
>TRBJ2-1|TRBV9|many|TRBD2
TGTGCCAGCAGCGTCAGTAGCGGGAGGACGTGGAATGAGCAGTTCTTC
CASSVSSGRTWNEQFF
>TRBJ2-5|TRBV15|.|.
TGTGCCACCAGCAGAGATTCGTCAACCCCGTACCAAGAGACCCAGTACTTC
CATSRDSSTPYQETQYF
>TRBJ2-5|TRBV20-1|.|TRBD2
TGCAGTGCTCAGCGGGATTCAGAGACCCAGTACTTC
CSAQRDSETQYF
>TRBJ2-3|TRBV5-1|.|TRBD2
TGCGCCAGCAGCTTTAGCGGGATCACAGATACGCAGTATTTT
CASSFSGITDTQYF
>TRBJ2-1|TRBV5-1|.|TRBD2
TGCGCCAGCAGCCCCCTGTTGGGGGGAGGGTTAAATGAGCAGTTCTTC
CASSPLLGGGLNEQFF
>TRBJ2-3|TRBV20-1|.|.
TGCAGTGCTGTCCCCAGGGATATTGGAGATACGCAGTATTTT
CSAVPRDIGDTQYF
>TRBJ2-2|TRBV2|few|TRBD1
TGTGCCAGCAGTGGGAGGACAGGGCGAAGGGAGCTGTTTTTT
CASSGRTGRRELFF
>TRBJ2-2|TRBV12-3/TRBV12-4|few|TRBD2
TGTGCCAGCACCCCGGCGATAGCGGGAACCGGGGAGCTGTTTTTT
CASTPAIAGTGELFF
>TRBJ2-2|TRBV6-2/TRBV6-3|.|.
TGTGCCAGCAGCAACCCCCGCCCAAGCCGGGAGCTGTTTTTT
CASSNPRPSRELFF
>TRBJ1-1|TRBV12-3/TRBV12-4|.|.
TGTGCCAGCAGTTTCGCAGGCGGTGGCACTGAAGCTTTCTTT
CASSFAGGGTEAFF
>TRBJ2-3|TRBV29-1|many|.
TGCAGCGTTGCATCCCGACGGGGGACAGATACGCAGTATTTT
CSVASRRGTDTQYF
>TRBJ2-3|TRBV7-9|.|.
TGTGCCAGTCAACCTCCCTCACAGGGTACGGGTACGCAGTATTTT
CASQPPSQGTGTQYF
>TRBJ2-7|TRBV5-5|.|.
TGTGCCATCGGCCCAGGGCTCGACTACGAGCAGTACTTC
CAIGPGLDYEQYF
>TRBJ2-5|TRBV12-3/TRBV12-4|medium-sized|.
TGTGCCAGCAGTTCAGGGTTTCGAGAGACCCAGTACTTC
CASSSGFRETQYF
>TRBJ1-1|TRBV29-1|.|.
TGCAGCGTATCTGGGGGCGGGGATGAAGCTTTCTTT
CSVSGGGDEAFF
>TRBJ2-1|TRBV24-1|few|TRBD2
TGTGCCACCAGTGACCTGACTAGCGGGAGGGTCAATGAGCAGTTCTTC
CATSDLTSGRVNEQFF
>TRBJ1-1|TRBV20-1|.|TRBD1
TGCAGTGCTCGTTCGGACAGGGACACTGAAGCTTTCTTT
CSARSDRDTEAFF
>TRBJ2-4|TRBV2|.|.
TGTGCCAGCAGTGCCTACAGGGGAGGAGGGATGGCTGGGGAAAACATTCAGTACTTC
CASSAYRGGGMAGENIQYF